This T cell receptor (beta chain) was captured by sequencing in a study of PD-L1 blockade in urothelial cancer. In the study overall: Reported median T cell count for blood samples was over 110,000. Findings of the study overall: Below-median blood TCR clonality before treatment forecast better survival. At the 3-week point, tumor-associated blood clones expanded more in durable-benefit patients.

Details on this clone: Its antigen is not identified.

The CDR3 loop spans 14 amino acids. In germline, CDR1 is KGHSH, CDR2 LQKENI. Unmatched junction bases numbered 7, after V lost 8 bases and J lost 8 bases. Time point given: pretreatment peripheral blood. Pretreatment sampling and on-treatment sampling together yielded between 1 and 8 samples for each patient. Sequencing was performed with immunoSEQ multiplex PCR; in TCRdb, only in-frame clones are kept and a portion is missing. The data show roughly 63,000 clones, with roughly 81% seen just once and around 5.7% held by the top ten. Material: PBMCs, obtained around atezolizumab (anti-PD-L1) treatment. This chain connects TRBV18 to TRBJ2-1, with 12 bases that match TRBD2. The source is a man between 65 and 85 years old with urothelial cancer. CDR3 nucleotide sequence: TGTGCCAGCCAAGCTAGCGGGGGGGCCGATGAGCAGTTCTTC. This sequence encodes CASQASGGADEQFF. Complete variable domain (other parts from reference TRBV18 and TRBJ2-1): NAGVMQNPRHLVRRRGQEARLRCSPMKGHSHVYWYRQLPEEGLKFMVYLQKENIIDESGMPKERFSAEFPKEGPSILRIQQVVRGDSAAYFCASQASGGADEQFFGPGTRLTVL.